This TCR beta chain was recorded in a study of hypomethylating agent response in myelodysplastic syndrome (dated by TCRdb to 2020 to 2022). Background for the entire study: Patients were treated with the hypomethylating agents azacitidine (about 70% of the 11) or decitabine (3 of 11). The cohort was composed of under ten male and a couple of female myelodysplastic syndrome patients. A mean patient age of about 70 +/- 6 years was recorded, and a diploid cytogenetic profile was observed most commonly. The most frequent mutation was TET2, found in 5 of 11 patients. Complete response or hematologic improvement was achieved by six patients, and 4 or 5 patients were classified as non-responders. Complete response or hematologic improvement counted as response, and patients meeting neither criterion were classed as non-responders.

Note on this clone: Its antigen is not yet known. Base qualities are not recorded, but no much larger clone differs from it by a single base.

T-cell subsets were not sorted, and bulk bone marrow was analyzed instead. Bone marrow from around twelve myelodysplastic syndrome patients was immunosequenced for TCR beta CDR3 regions before and after hypomethylating agent therapy. For longitudinal repertoire tracking, a baseline bone marrow plus two to three bone marrows at different post-treatment timepoints were contributed by each patient. Genomic DNA was isolated from whole bone marrow, and DNA quality was assessed with TapeStation, NanoDrop OneC and PicoGreen assays. What the study reported, not specific to this receptor: Possible recognition of novel MDS antigens by the shared GLIPH2 clusters was not confirmed, and experimental validation of that possible recognition is needed. The cohort was small, with only around 10 patients analyzed. Novel clonotypes appeared more often in responders, whereas non-responders had more contracted clonotypes after treatment. Healthy control donors were not age-matched to MDS patients, which could have impacted the MDS versus healthy comparison. After hypomethylating agent treatment, no significant change in richness, rarefaction diversity or clonality was seen, either across all patients or within response groups.

Library creation used the immunoSEQ multiplex PCR assay. Sequencing was run at survey resolution with two replicates of roughly 200 ng each, for a total of roughly 400 ng of DNA per sample. Rearranged TCRB sequences in genomic DNA were detected with the hsTCRB kit using multiplex PCR primers targeting V and J genes. The first PCR used the QIAGEN Multiplex PCR Kit for about 31 cycles to amplify the CDR3 region. A second PCR of approximately 8 cycles attached sample barcodes and Illumina adapters to each replicate. A QuantStudio 6 together with the KAPA library quantification kit was used to quantify the pooled libraries. About 16 pM of pooled libraries went onto an Illumina MiSeq for sequencing, using single-end reads of 156 cycles plus an index read of 15 cycles. The authors processed their data as follows. VDJdb annotation flagged more than 1.5% of roughly 170,000 unique clonotypes as previously reported viral-epitope-specific. The immunoSEQ Data Assistant and immunoSEQ Analyzer converted raw reads into normalized, annotated TCRB repertoires. Clonotypes were analyzed with BioAnalyzer and version 0.6.5 of the immunarch R package. Every repertoire was downsampled to the clone count of the smallest repertoire before richness was estimated. Clonotypes were classified as expanded, contracted or novel by Fisher's exact tests, with novel defined as zero frequency before treatment. Significantly changed CDR3 beta sequences were clustered with GLIPH2 using simulation_depth=1000 and kmer_min_depth=3, and CDR3s shorter than five residues were excluded. TCRdb limited this immuneACCESS table to in-frame rearrangements with V and J called. A share of clones is missing; checked studies link under half to unresolved V genes, and the rest is unexplained. V and J calls plus clone size are reproduced from that table; the DNA served to infer D and trimming. This sample has about 1,600 clones in its table, and roughly four fifths of those were observed once. The top ten clones comprise 15% to 20% of the sample.

Based on the germline V gene, the CDR1 and CDR2 sequences are SGHTA and FQGNSA. Measured from the cysteine to the phenylalanine, the CDR3 is 15 residues long. Kept here is only the CDR3 DNA, which spans 45 bases and is read in frame from base 1. V loses 0 bases, J loses 4 bases, and the germline ends lie 12 bases apart. Material: bone marrow, obtained before or after starting hypomethylating agent treatment for myelodysplastic syndrome (not recorded which). This sequence was found in a human donor with myelodysplastic syndrome. The rearranged segments are TRBV7-2 and TRBJ1-2; no D segment can be confidently identified. The CDR3 region reads CASSLALAGGYGYTF. The sequence in DNA is TGTGCCAGCAGCTTAGCGCTGGCAGGTGGCTATGGCTACACCTTC.